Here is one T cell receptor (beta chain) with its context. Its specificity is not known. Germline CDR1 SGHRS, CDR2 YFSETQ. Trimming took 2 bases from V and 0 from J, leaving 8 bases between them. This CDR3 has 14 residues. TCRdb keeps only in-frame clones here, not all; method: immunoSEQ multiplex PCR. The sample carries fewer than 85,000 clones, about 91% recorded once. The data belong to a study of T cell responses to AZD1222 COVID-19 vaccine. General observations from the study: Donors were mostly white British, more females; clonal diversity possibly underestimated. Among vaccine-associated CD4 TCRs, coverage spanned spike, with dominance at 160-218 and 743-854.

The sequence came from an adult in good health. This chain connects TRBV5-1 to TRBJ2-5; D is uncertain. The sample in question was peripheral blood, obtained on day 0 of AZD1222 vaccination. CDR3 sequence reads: CASSFGSNQETQYF. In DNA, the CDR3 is TGCGCCAGCAGCTTCGGAAGCAACCAAGAGACCCAGTACTTC.